This record covers a single T cell receptor (beta chain). Other DNA sequences of this sample code for an identical CDR3. This sample was included in a study of shared clonotypes between healthy human individuals. The length of the CDR3 is 14 residues. V dropped 0 bases and J dropped 2 bases, with 9 bases sitting between them. The V gene's germline CDR1 is SGHRS and CDR2 YFSETQ. Clones were sequenced by immunoSEQ multiplex PCR, and TCRdb holds only the in-frame ones, with some missing. The repertoire holds a few million clones, with 85% to 95% as singletons. The chain uses TRBV5-1 and TRBJ2-7; possible D gene TRBD2, 5 bases. This TCR was sampled from a man younger than 30 in good health. Some clones in this sample may be carry-over from other donors' samples. Material for sequencing was naive CD4+ T cells from PBMCs. Subset meaning: CD45RA+ positively selected. Here the CDR3 reads CASSLVSGTYEQYF. The CDR3 DNA follows: TGCGCCAGCAGCTTGGTCTCCGGGACCTACGAGCAGTACTTC.